This T cell receptor (beta chain) was captured in a study of a mutant IDH1 vaccine in newly diagnosed glioma (dated by TCRdb to the early 2020s). At the level of the whole study: Of the roughly 30 treated patients, 62.5% were male and approximately 38% were female, and a mean age of approximately 40 years was recorded. Peripheral blood was drawn at six visits: V03 (baseline), V05, V07, V10, V12 and V13. Longitudinal TCRB deep sequencing was done for 25 treated patients, wherever samples were available for exploratory analyses. Prior to enrollment, patients had been given standard therapy consisting of radiotherapy alone, temozolomide alone, or radiochemotherapy with temozolomide, with the combination given to most patients. The paper as a whole reports these results and caveats: According to the authors, sample limitations meant that analyses of patient blood samples could not be reproduced. Selection of PBMC samples for TCRB deep sequencing was based on availability. Across multiple MHC alleles, vaccine-induced immune responses were seen in 90% to 95% of patients. Pseudoprogression seemed to be unrelated to changes in the top peripheral T cell clonotypes found by TCRB sequencing.

As for this clone: Its antigen is currently not known. Base qualities are not provided; no much larger clone lies one nucleotide away.

Library prep was done by the immunoSEQ multiplex PCR assay. The hsTCRB Kit was used according to the manufacturer's protocol to amplify rearranged TCR beta chain sequences. TCRB libraries were sequenced on an Illumina MiSeq. The original methods were these. The kit vendor's proprietary platform handled demultiplexing, trimming and gene mapping. In its TCRdb copy, this immuneACCESS table keeps in-frame sequences only and misses some clones. Where compared with another copy, unresolved V genes explain less than half of these, and the others have no known cause. Clone size and the V and J calls come from that table; the DNA yielded D and trimming. This sample lists approximately 70,000 clones; 86% were detected once. The top ten hold 2.9% of the sample. From its cysteine to its phenylalanine, the CDR3 spans 12 amino acids. The only DNA kept is the CDR3, 36 bases in frame from the first base. The germline V gene specifies SGHDN as CDR1 and FVKESK as CDR2. Trimming takes 7 bases from V and 6 bases from J, and the germline ends sit 12 bases apart.

Per the publication, the time point label means: baseline, week 1 (first vaccination visit). Interpreted using the paper, the treatment or condition label stands for: pre-vaccination baseline after standard-of-care therapy. Donors had newly diagnosed WHO grade 3 or 4 IDH1-mutant astrocytomas with loss of nuclear ATRX. The samples were drawn from NOA16, a multicentre, single-arm, open-label phase I trial in Germany that tested a mutant IDH1 peptide vaccine in humans for the first time. Visit V03 blood draws served as the baseline sample for immunogenicity testing. The DNeasy Blood and Tissue Kit was used to extract genomic DNA from EDTA blood for TCRB sequencing.

The sequence came from a man younger than 40 with glioma. The specimen comprised PBMCs, sampled from a glioma patient treated with radiotherapy, temozolomide or both. The rearrangement joined TRBV14 to TRBJ1-2; tentative D gene TRBD1, with 5 bases matching. The sequence in DNA is TGTGCCAGCACCCGGGACGTAGATGGCTACACCTTC. It specifies CASTRDVDGYTF.